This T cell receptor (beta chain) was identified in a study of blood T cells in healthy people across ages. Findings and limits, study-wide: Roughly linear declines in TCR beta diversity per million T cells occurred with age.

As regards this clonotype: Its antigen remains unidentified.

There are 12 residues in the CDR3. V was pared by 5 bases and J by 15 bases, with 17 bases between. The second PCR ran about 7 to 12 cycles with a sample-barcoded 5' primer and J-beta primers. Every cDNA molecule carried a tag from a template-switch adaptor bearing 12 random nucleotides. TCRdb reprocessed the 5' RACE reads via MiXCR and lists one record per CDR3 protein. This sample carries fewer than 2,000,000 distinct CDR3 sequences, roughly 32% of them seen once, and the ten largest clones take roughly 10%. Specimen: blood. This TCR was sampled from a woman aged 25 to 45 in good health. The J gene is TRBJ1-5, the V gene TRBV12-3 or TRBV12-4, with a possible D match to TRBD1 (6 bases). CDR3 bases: TGTGCCAGCAGTCCCACCGGACAGTATGGGCATTTT. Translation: CASSPTGQYGHF.